This TCR beta chain is drawn from a study of blood T cells in healthy people across ages. The study's findings and limits: TCR beta diversity correlated strongly with naive T cell percentage. The long-lived group displayed more naive CD4+ cells, plus higher diversity, than the aged donors did.

The CDR3 loop spans 16 amino acids. Per germline, CDR1 SQVTM and CDR2 ANQGSEA. Next came a second PCR, run for about 7 to 12 cycles, which used a sample-barcoded 5' primer along with a J-beta primer mix. Each of the cDNA molecules was tagged by a template-switch adaptor with 12 random nucleotides. TCRdb re-analysed the 5' RACE reads in MiXCR, keeping a single row per CDR3 protein. The sample carries over 1,500,000 distinct CDR3 sequences, roughly 52% recorded once. As to this clonotype: Its antigen is unknown. One end of the junction does not line up with germline, which may come from a read error.

Material: blood. The chain combines TRBV29-1 with TRBJ2-1; D gene ambiguous. This clonotype was sampled from a woman in her forties in good health. For the CDR3, the DNA is TGCAGCGTCCAAACCCCGGCTAGTTTAAGGAGCAATGAGGAGTTCTTC. The encoded protein is CSVQTPASLRSNEEFF.